These 8 T cell receptor beta chains originate from one sample sequenced in a study of blood T cell repertoires in COVID-19. Profiled with immunoSEQ multiplex PCR; TCRdb holds only in-frame clones, not every one. The sample holds around 180,000 clones, approximately 86% seen once. The sequenced sample was peripheral blood. The receptor source for this set is a woman aged 80 or over with active or convalescent COVID-19.

CDR3 sequence reads: CASSATASPQFF. The CDR3 DNA follows: TGTGCCAGTAGTGCTACAGCCTCCCCCCAGTTCTTC. The chain carries TRBV19 and TRBJ2-1; no reliable D call. The CDR3 is made up of 12 amino acids. Germline V gene sequence: CDR1 LNHDA, CDR2 SQIVND (reference sequence). V shed 5 bases and J shed 13 bases, with 15 bases lying between them. Variable domain in full (rest from reference TRBV19 and TRBJ2-1): DGGITQSPKYLFRKEGQNVTLSCEQNLNHDAMYWYRQDPGQGLRLIYYSQIVNDFQKGDIAEGYSVSREKKESFPLTVTSAQKNPTAFYLCASSATASPQFFGPGTRLTVL.

The genes are TRBV30 and TRBJ1-2; D may be TRBD1 (6 bases). Trimming took off 5 bases at V and 4 bases at J, with 8 bases between the two ends. This CDR3 spans 11 amino acids. CDR1 and CDR2 from the germline V gene are GTSNPN and SVGIG (reference sequence). The CDR3 DNA is TGTGCCTGGGGACAGATCTATGGCTACACCTTC. Protein sequence: CAWGQIYGYTF.

This clone was seen a few times. This rearrangement joins TRBV6-5 to TRBJ2-1; 11 positions agree with TRBD2. This CDR3 comprises 14 residues. V lost 4 bases, J lost 7 bases, and 3 bases stayed unmatched. From germline, CDR1 is MNHEY and CDR2 SVGAGI. CDR3 bases: TGTGCCAGCAGTTTGGGACTAGCGGTTAATGAGCAGTTCTTC. Protein: CASSLGLAVNEQFF.

The rearrangement joins TRBV11-3 to TRBJ2-7; the D gene is possibly TRBD2 (6 bases). Trimming took off 6 bases at V and 3 bases at J, with 12 bases between the two ends. Germline V lookup: CDR1 SGHNT, CDR2 YENEEA. This CDR3 is 13 amino acids long. CDR3: CASSRTGSYEQYF. The CDR3 bases are TGTGCCAGCAGTAGAACCGGGAGCTACGAGCAGTACTTC.

The chain employs TRBV9 and TRBJ2-1; tentatively, D is TRBD2 (6 bases). The CDR3 has 16 residues. CDR1 and CDR2 from the germline V gene are SGDLS and YYNGEE. Between the trimmed V and J ends, which lost 0 bases and 5 bases, there was a span of 15 bases. CDR3 coding DNA: TGTGCCAGCAGCGTAGGGGGCGGGGCTACCCACAATGAGCAGTTCTTC. The encoded protein is CASSVGGGATHNEQFF.

The V gene is TRBV7-9, the J gene TRBJ2-5; 8 positions match TRBD2. Per the germline V gene, CDR1 is SEHNR and CDR2 is FQNEAQ (reference sequence). This CDR3 contains 15 residues. Unmatched junction bases numbered 7, after V lost 2 bases and J lost 5 bases. This CDR3 is CASSLLGRAGETQYF. In DNA, the CDR3 is TGTGCCAGCAGCTTACTCGGGAGGGCAGGCGAGACCCAGTACTTC.

CDR3 sequence reads: CASSFGTSYSNQPQHF. DNA for the CDR3: TGTGCCAGCAGCTTTGGGACTTCCTATAGCAATCAGCCCCAGCATTTT. This chain joins TRBV7-8 and TRBJ1-5; D is possibly TRBD1 (5 bases). The CDR3 totals 16 residues. V was cut by 3 bases and J by 0 bases, with 12 bases left in between. CDR1 is SGHVS and CDR2 is FQNEAQ in the germline V gene.

This sequence joins TRBV28 and TRBJ1-2; D possibly corresponds to TRBD1 (6 bases). This CDR3 contains 13 residues. The V end was cut by 8 bases, the J end by 2 bases, with 12 bases between. Germline V CDR1 and CDR2: MDHEN, SYDVKM. CDR3 in DNA: TGTGCCAGCGCAACAGGGATCAACTATGGCTACACCTTC. Translating gives CASATGINYGYTF.